These T cell receptor beta chains were read from a single sample in a study of Ad26.COV2.S vaccination and SARS-CoV-2 variants. This table comes from immunoSEQ multiplex PCR, and its TCRdb copy is limited to in-frame clones, with some not included. The data hold hundreds of thousands of clones, with around 87% observed a single time. Sequencing was performed on peripheral blood, taken in a trial of Ad26.COV2.S vaccine versus placebo. The receptors shown here come from a person between 18 and 59 years old who received the Ad26.COV2.S COVID-19 vaccine or a placebo. Both conserved end residues are trimmed from each CDR3.

v_call: TRBV19
cdr3_aa: ASSSGTGVGTQY

v_call: TRBV6-6
cdr3_aa: ASSPPGTQETQY

v_call: TRBV27
cdr3_aa: ASGRRSYEQY

v_call: TRBV27
cdr3_aa: ASGSSYEQY

v_call: TRBV28
cdr3_aa: ASSSASSYEQY

v_call: TRBV7-2
cdr3_aa: ASNNVGTANSPLH

v_call: TRBV15
cdr3_aa: ATSREEEQF

v_call: TRBV30
cdr3_aa: AWSLFGTGNNQPQH

v_call: TRBV4-2
cdr3_aa: ASSQVGDGNTGELF

v_call: TRBV5-4
cdr3_aa: ASSKNTEAF

v_call: TRBV3-1/TRBV3-2
cdr3_aa: ASNLGPSRYNSPLH

v_call: TRBV7-2
cdr3_aa: ASSLVVAVSRAF

v_call: TRBV2
cdr3_aa: ASRGVYT

v_call: TRBV6-2/TRBV6-3
cdr3_aa: ASSYSAGPNYTDTQY

v_call: TRBV7-9
cdr3_aa: ASSQAPRATEAF

v_call: TRBV6-5
cdr3_aa: ASSYSSGQGYNEQF

v_call: TRBV25-1
cdr3_aa: ASSEGGRLNNEQF

v_call: TRBV7-9
cdr3_aa: ASSPGQVQETQY

v_call: TRBV7-2
cdr3_aa: ASSLAQNSGNTIY

v_call: TRBV2
cdr3_aa: ASSVTRGRDDKPQH

v_call: TRBV30
cdr3_aa: AWSAGYSGNTIY

v_call: TRBV2
cdr3_aa: ASSNQGGTYEQY

v_call: TRBV7-9
cdr3_aa: ASSLARTGGLVKF

v_call: TRBV7-2
cdr3_aa: ASSPYNSPLH

v_call: TRBV27
cdr3_aa: ASSLWWQGAFLAKNIQY

v_call: TRBV11-2
cdr3_aa: ASSPRVAGAQETQY

v_call: TRBV28
cdr3_aa: ASSLPGQGANEQY

v_call: TRBV2
cdr3_aa: ASSTGMNTEAF

v_call: TRBV16
cdr3_aa: ASSPPGKEETQY

v_call: TRBV12-5
cdr3_aa: ASGLSGDQPQH

v_call: TRBV9
cdr3_aa: ASSGRGTSTDTQY

v_call: TRBV25-1
cdr3_aa: ASSEPTQGARSHGYT

v_call: TRBV6-5
cdr3_aa: ASSRTLGNTEAF

v_call: TRBV11-3
cdr3_aa: ASSSSGGADTQY

v_call: TRBV7-2
cdr3_aa: ASSFDRATYEQY

v_call: TRBV6-5
cdr3_aa: ASATVGFGYT

v_call: TRBV11-2
cdr3_aa: ASSVLYGDLTDTQY

v_call: TRBV3-1/TRBV3-2
cdr3_aa: ASSLFWGRTFLSQPQH

v_call: TRBV11-3
cdr3_aa: ASSPGLLGYNEQF

v_call: TRBV6-5
cdr3_aa: ASRYVRDGQETQY

v_call: TRBV9
cdr3_aa: ASSVAGESAGNTIY

v_call: TRBV2
cdr3_aa: ASRTGGAYNSPLH

v_call: TRBV12-3/TRBV12-4
cdr3_aa: ASSFNLRGGQY

v_call: TRBV21-1
cdr3_aa: ASSKVGRPTYEQY

v_call: TRBV5-1
cdr3_aa: ASSLPRTGAGNTIY

v_call: TRBV13
cdr3_aa: ASSLLKSSYEQY